The 18 T cell receptor beta chains given below trace back to one sample, sequenced in a study of blood T cell repertoires in COVID-19. Clones were read by immunoSEQ multiplex PCR, and TCRdb kept only the in-frame ones, dropping some. The data show nearly 250,000 clones, approximately 85% seen once. The sequencing sample was made of peripheral blood. The receptors were sampled from a woman over 75 with COVID-19, enrolled during active disease.

This clone was seen more than once but under ten times. This chain joins TRBV12-3 or TRBV12-4 and TRBJ2-5; D unresolved. The V end was cut by 4 bases, the J end by 2 bases, with 5 bases between. CDR3 length equals 12 residues. The CDR3 protein is CASSSQQETQYF. CDR3 nucleotides: TGTGCCAGCAGTTCCCAACAAGAGACCCAGTACTTC.

This clone turned up a few times. V and J are TRBV29-1 and TRBJ2-7; D is perhaps TRBD1 (6 bases). Deletions cut 8 bases from V and 0 bases from J, with 8 bases between. From germline, CDR1 is SQVTM and CDR2 ANQGSEA. The CDR3 spans 11 residues. This CDR3 reads CSTGSSYEQYV. The CDR3 DNA is TGCAGCACAGGGAGCTCCTACGAGCAGTACGTC.

The J gene is TRBJ1-5, the V gene TRBV7-2; D is uncertain. With 3 bases removed from V and 7 bases from J, the gap between germline ends came to 7 bases. Germline CDR1 reads SGHTA; CDR2 reads FQGNSA. This CDR3 comprises 12 residues. The CDR3, as DNA: TGTGCCAGCAGCTTCCTACAGCAGCCCCAGCATTTT. This translates into CASSFLQQPQHF.

About this clone: Its ends do not fully match the called genes, so a read error is possible. V gene TRBV7-7 combines with J gene TRBJ2-5; 7 bases line up with TRBD2. The CDR3 covers 16 residues. Germline V gene lookup returns CDR1 SSHAT and CDR2 FNYEAQ (reference sequence). The CDR3 region is CASSLGLGNLQETQYF. DNA of the CDR3: TGTGCTAGCAGCTTAGGACTAGGGAATCTACAGGAGACCCAGTACTTC. Filled out from reference TRBV7-7 and TRBJ2-5, the complete variable domain reads GAGVSQSPRYKVTKRGQDVTLRCDPISSHATLYWYQQALGQGPEFLTYFNYEAQPDKSGLPSDRFSAERPEGSISTLTIQRTEQRDSAMYRCASSLGLGNLQETQYFGPGTRLLVL.

This chain uses TRBV5-1 with TRBJ1-4; maybe TRBD1 (6 bases). In germline, CDR1 is SGHRS, CDR2 YFSETQ. V was shortened by 5 bases and J by 0 bases, with 17 bases between the two germline ends. This CDR3 contains 17 residues. Here the CDR3 reads CASSSWDNSATNEKLFF. CDR3 DNA sequence: TGCGCCAGCAGTTCCTGGGACAATTCGGCAACTAATGAAAAACTGTTTTTT.

The rearrangement joins TRBV3-1 (or the pseudogene TRBV3-2) to TRBJ1-1; D ambiguous. Trimming shortened V by 4 bases and J by 1 base, and 10 bases separated the two germline ends. The CDR3 runs 14 residues. CDR1 is LGHDT and CDR2 is YNNKEL in the germline V gene (reference sequence). The CDR3 nucleotides are TGTGCCAGCAGCCCGTCTTCACAGAACACTGAAGCTTTCTTT. Its protein is CASSPSSQNTEAFF.

The chain joins TRBV5-1 to TRBJ2-2; a possible D gene is TRBD1 (5 bases). Germline V gene data show CDR1 as SGHRS and CDR2 as YFSETQ. The CDR3 loop spans 16 amino acids. V lost 0 bases and J 0 bases, leaving 9 bases between the germline ends. DNA of the CDR3: TGCGCCAGCAGCTTGGTTGGGGCGGCGAACACCGGGGAGCTGTTTTTT. Protein product: CASSLVGAANTGELFF.

This clone showed up just once. The chain uses TRBV5-8 and TRBJ2-6; 7 bases are a match to TRBD1. The CDR3 contains 15 residues. The ends lost 3 bases at V and 4 bases at J; junction bases unmatched: 4. Germline values: CDR1 SGHTS, CDR2 YDEGEE. Here the CDR3 reads CASSSRGLGANVLTF. DNA for the CDR3: TGTGCCAGCAGCTCTAGGGGGCTCGGGGCCAACGTCCTGACTTTC.

The V and J genes are TRBV29-1 and TRBJ1-2; 7 bases agree with TRBD1. The CDR3 covers 12 residues. Trimming removed 4 bases from V and 4 bases from J; junction bases left unmatched: 3. The germline V gene has CDR1 SQVTM and CDR2 ANQGSEA. The CDR3 DNA reads as TGCAGCGTTGGAGGGACAGCCTATGGCTACACCTTC. This codes for CSVGGTAYGYTF.

The V call is TRBV5-1, the J call TRBJ2-2; D call uncertain. CDR1 is SGHRS, CDR2 YFSETQ, per germline. The CDR3 is 15 amino acids. The ends were cut back, 0 bases at V and 0 bases at J, with 6 bases in the middle. CDR3 residues: CASSLDSPNTGELFF. CDR3 bases: TGCGCCAGCAGCTTGGACAGCCCGAACACCGGGGAGCTGTTTTTT.

This clone was detected a few times. The rearrangement uses TRBV5-6 and TRBJ1-5, with D possibly being TRBD1 (5 bases). The CDR3 consists of 15 residues. Trimming took off 1 base at V and 5 bases at J, with 13 bases between the two ends. Germline values: CDR1 SGHDT, CDR2 YYEEEE. The CDR3 reads CASSLFFGGDQPQHF. As DNA, the CDR3 is TGTGCCAGCAGCTTGTTCTTTGGGGGGGATCAGCCCCAGCATTTT. The whole variable domain, remainder taken from reference TRBV5-6 and TRBJ1-5, is DAGVTQSPTHLIKTRGQQVTLRCSPKSGHDTVSWYQQALGQGPQFIFQYYEEEERQRGNFPDRFSGHQFPNYSSELNVNALLLGDSALYLCASSLFFGGDQPQHFGDGTRLSIL.

The rearrangement uses TRBV28 and TRBJ1-5; maybe TRBD1 (6 bases). Germline CDR1 is MDHEN and CDR2 is SYDVKM. With 6 bases removed from V and 5 bases from J, the gap between germline ends came to 14 bases. CDR3 length: 14 residues. The CDR3 region has the DNA TGTGCCAGCAGCTCCGGGACACGGGATCAGCCCCAGCATTTT. Its protein is CASSSGTRDQPQHF.

This clone was observed a single time. The V call is TRBV2, the J call TRBJ2-3; 8 nucleotides align to TRBD2. CDR1 is SNHLY, CDR2 FYNNEI, per germline. The CDR3 contains 16 residues. J was trimmed by 6 bases and V by 5 bases; bases with no gene match: 13. CDR3 sequence (DNA): TGTGCCAGCAGTATTAGCGGGGACCGCAGGGCCGATACGCAGTATTTT. This gives the protein CASSISGDRRADTQYF.

The genes are TRBV6-5 and TRBJ1-6, with D perhaps TRBD1 (5 bases). This CDR3 is built from 13 residues. The V gene's germline CDR1 is MNHEY and CDR2 SVGAGI. The V and J ends lost 0 bases and 13 bases respectively, with 10 bases between them. CDR3 region: CASSYSGVVPLHF. In DNA form, the CDR3 reads TGTGCCAGCAGTTACTCAGGGGTCGTTCCCCTCCACTTT.

V is TRBV7-2 and J is TRBJ2-7, with 7 bases aligning to TRBD1. The CDR3 spans 13 residues. V shed 5 bases, J shed 2 bases, and the junction held 3 bases outside the gene matches. In germline, CDR1 is SGHTA, CDR2 FQGNSA. The CDR3 sequence: CASSQQGTYEQYF. The CDR3 nucleotides are TGTGCCAGCAGCCAACAGGGGACCTACGAGCAGTACTTC.

The rearrangement links TRBV15 to TRBJ2-5, with 7 positions matching TRBD2. This CDR3 has 18 residues. V lost 0 bases, J lost 0 bases, and 10 bases stayed unmatched. CDR1 and CDR2 (germline): LNHNV, YYDKDF (reference sequence). The CDR3 loop is CATSRDMGRGTNQETQYF. The CDR3 nucleotides read TGTGCCACCAGCAGAGATATGGGGAGGGGAACCAACCAAGAGACCCAGTACTTC.

The CDR3 protein is CSVPTRRDRGPFAYNEQFF. The CDR3 coding sequence is TGCAGCGTCCCGACACGCCGGGACAGGGGGCCTTTCGCCTACAATGAGCAGTTCTTC. This chain joins TRBV29-1 and TRBJ2-1; 12 nucleotides line up with TRBD1. Germline CDR1 is SQVTM and CDR2 is ANQGSEA. The V gene end was trimmed by 6 bases and the J gene end by 2 bases; junction bases not matched to a gene: 17. CDR3 size: 19 residues.

The rearrangement joins TRBV19 to TRBJ2-1; TRBD1 might be the D (6 bases). Germline CDR1 and CDR2: LNHDA and SQIVND (reference sequence). V was pared by 3 bases and J by 8 bases, with 14 bases between. The CDR3 is made up of 14 amino acids. CDR3 amino acids: CASSIGGRADEQFF. The DNA of the CDR3 is TGTGCCAGTAGTATTGGGGGCAGGGCCGATGAGCAGTTCTTC.